Shown below are 6 T cell receptor beta chains from a single sample sequenced in a study of response to subunit inactivated influenza vaccine. MiXCR was run by TCRdb on the RT-PCR reads, yielding one entry per CDR3 protein. The data contain 200,000 to 300,000 distinct CDR3 sequences, 12% of them singletons. This sample comprised non-naive T cells sorted from PBMCs, obtained 14 to 15 days before vaccination. Every receptor here comes from a man aged 45-65 years who received an inactivated influenza vaccine.

Ten or more counts support this clonotype. The chain is built from TRBV4-3 and TRBJ2-2; TRBD2 matches at 9 bases. After removal of 0 bases from V and 1 base from J, the junction contained 3 bases not matched to a gene. The germline V gene has CDR1 LGHNA and CDR2 YSLEER. The CDR3 is made up of 17 amino acids. The CDR3 nucleotides read TGCGCCAGCAGCCAAGATGTACTAGCGGGGAACACCGGGGAGCTGTTTTTT. Translated: CASSQDVLAGNTGELFF.

The J gene is TRBJ2-2, the V gene TRBV11-2; 7 positions match TRBD2. Germline V gives CDR1 SGHAT, CDR2 FQNNGV. The CDR3 contains 15 residues. Losses at the gene ends were 4 bases for V and 6 bases for J; bases not matched to a gene: 8. The CDR3 here is CASSSLTSSAGELFF. In DNA, the CDR3 is TGTGCCAGCAGCTCTTTGACTAGCTCCGCCGGGGAGCTGTTTTTT.

In this sample, this clonotype turned up many times. This chain joins TRBV27 and TRBJ2-5; D is unresolved. The CDR3 is 13 residues long. Trimming took 3 bases from V and 0 from J, leaving 5 bases between them. Germline V lookup: CDR1 MNHEY, CDR2 SMNVEV (reference sequence). The CDR3: CASSLTYQETQYF. CDR3 bases: TGTGCCAGCAGTTTGACCTACCAAGAGACCCAGTACTTC.

This chain links TRBV6-2 or TRBV6-3 with TRBJ2-5, with 11 nucleotides matching TRBD2. CDR3 length equals 13 residues. Germline trimming cut 7 bases from V and 9 bases from J; bases unmatched to any gene: 7. The germline CDR1 and CDR2 sequences are MNHEY and SVGEGT. The CDR3 DNA reads TGTGCCAGCACCAATAGCGGGAGGGCGTCCCAGTACTTC. Residues: CASTNSGRASQYF.

The chain recombines TRBV7-2 with TRBJ2-1, with 15 positions matching TRBD2. This CDR3 contains 17 residues. In germline, CDR1 is SGHTA, CDR2 FQGNSA. The ends lost 7 bases at V and 8 bases at J; junction bases unmatched: 12. CDR3 amino acids: CASTLGLAGGRGDEQFF. The CDR3 nucleotides are TGTGCCAGCACCTTGGGACTAGCGGGAGGTCGAGGCGATGAGCAGTTCTTC.

Notes on this clonotype: The junction and the germline gene differ at one end; a read error may be behind it. V and J are TRBV5-1 and TRBJ2-7; D possibly matches TRBD1 or TRBD2 (5 bases each). Germline loops: CDR1 SGHRS, CDR2 YFSETQ. The CDR3 sequence is 13 residues long. This CDR3 is CASSLARGYEQYF. For the CDR3, the DNA is TGTGCCAGCAGTTTAGCGAGGGGCTACGAGCAGTACTTC.